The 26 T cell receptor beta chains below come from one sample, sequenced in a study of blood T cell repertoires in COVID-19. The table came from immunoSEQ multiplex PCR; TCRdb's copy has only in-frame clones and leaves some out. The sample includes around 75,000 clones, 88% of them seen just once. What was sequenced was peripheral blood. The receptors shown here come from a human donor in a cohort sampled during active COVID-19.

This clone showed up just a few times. The CDR3 is CASSQRLAGYTSTDTQYF. CDR3 coding DNA: TGTGCCAGCAGCCAAAGGTTAGCGGGCTACACTAGCACAGATACGCAGTATTTT. This chain joins TRBV14 and TRBJ2-3; 7 positions agree with TRBD2. The V segment lost 2 bases and the J segment 0 bases; nucleotides outside the gene matches: 11. The CDR3 loop spans 18 amino acids. Germline CDR1 and CDR2: SGHDN and FVKESK.

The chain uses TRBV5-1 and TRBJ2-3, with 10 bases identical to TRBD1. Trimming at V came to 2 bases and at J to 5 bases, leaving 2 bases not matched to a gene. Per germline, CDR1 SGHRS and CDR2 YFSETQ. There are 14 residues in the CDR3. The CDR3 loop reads CASSLGDRGDTQYF. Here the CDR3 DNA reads TGCGCCAGCAGCTTAGGGGACAGGGGAGATACGCAGTATTTT.

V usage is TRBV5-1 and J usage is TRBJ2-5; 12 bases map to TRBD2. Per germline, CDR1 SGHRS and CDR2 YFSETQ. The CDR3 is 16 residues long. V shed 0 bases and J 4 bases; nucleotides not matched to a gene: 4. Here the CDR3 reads CASSLGLAGEGETQYF. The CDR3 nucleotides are TGCGCCAGCAGCTTGGGACTAGCGGGAGAAGGAGAGACCCAGTACTTC.

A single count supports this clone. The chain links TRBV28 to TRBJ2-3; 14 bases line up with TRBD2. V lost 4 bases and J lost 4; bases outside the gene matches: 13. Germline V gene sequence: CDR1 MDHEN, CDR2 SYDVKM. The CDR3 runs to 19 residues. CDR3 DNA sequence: TGTGCCAGCAGTTCCTACCTCGGGACTAGCGGGAGTAGTCCAGATACGCAGTATTTT. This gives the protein CASSSYLGTSGSSPDTQYF.

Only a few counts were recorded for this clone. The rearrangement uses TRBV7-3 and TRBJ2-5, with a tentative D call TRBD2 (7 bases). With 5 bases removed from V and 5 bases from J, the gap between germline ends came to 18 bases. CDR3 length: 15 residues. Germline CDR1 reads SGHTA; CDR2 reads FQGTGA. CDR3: CASSRMGGAVETQYF. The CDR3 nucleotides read TGTGCCAGCAGCCGTATGGGGGGGGCCGTGGAGACCCAGTACTTC.

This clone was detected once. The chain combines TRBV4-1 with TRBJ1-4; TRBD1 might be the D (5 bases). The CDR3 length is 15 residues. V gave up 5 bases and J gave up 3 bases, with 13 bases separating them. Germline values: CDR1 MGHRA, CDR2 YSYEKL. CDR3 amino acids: CASSSLGGANEKLFF. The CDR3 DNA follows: TGCGCCAGCAGCTCCCTTGGAGGGGCTAATGAAAAACTGTTTTTT.

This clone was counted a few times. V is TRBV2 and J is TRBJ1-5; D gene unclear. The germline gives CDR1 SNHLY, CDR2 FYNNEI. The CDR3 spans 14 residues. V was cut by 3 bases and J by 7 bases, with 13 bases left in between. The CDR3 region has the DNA TGTGCCAGCAGTGAGGAGACTTTCGGACAGCCCCAGCATTTT. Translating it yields CASSEETFGQPQHF.

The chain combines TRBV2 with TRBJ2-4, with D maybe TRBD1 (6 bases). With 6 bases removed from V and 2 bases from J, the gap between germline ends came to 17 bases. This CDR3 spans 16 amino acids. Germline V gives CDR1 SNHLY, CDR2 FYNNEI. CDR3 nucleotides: TGTGCCAGCAGGGACAGCCGCCAAGCTCCCAAAAACATTCAGTACTTC. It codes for CASRDSRQAPKNIQYF.

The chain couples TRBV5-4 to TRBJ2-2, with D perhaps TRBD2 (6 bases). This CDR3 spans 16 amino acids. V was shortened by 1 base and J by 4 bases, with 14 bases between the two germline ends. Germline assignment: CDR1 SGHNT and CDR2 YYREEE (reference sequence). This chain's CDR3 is CASSLRKGRFTGELFF. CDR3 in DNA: TGTGCCAGCAGCTTGAGGAAAGGGAGGTTCACCGGGGAGCTGTTTTTT.

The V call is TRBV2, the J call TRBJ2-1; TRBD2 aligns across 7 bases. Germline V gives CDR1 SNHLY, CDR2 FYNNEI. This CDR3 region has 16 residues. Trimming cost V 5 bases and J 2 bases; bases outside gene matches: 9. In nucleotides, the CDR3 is TGTGCCAGCAGTCCCACTGTAGCGGGCCCCTACAATGAGCAGTTCTTC. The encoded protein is CASSPTVAGPYNEQFF. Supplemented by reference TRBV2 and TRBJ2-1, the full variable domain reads EPEVTQTPSHQVTQMGQEVILRCVPISNHLYFYWYRQILGQKVEFLVSFYNNEISEKSEIFDDQFSVERPDGSNFTLKIRSTKLEDSAMYFCASSPTVAGPYNEQFFGPGTRLTVL.

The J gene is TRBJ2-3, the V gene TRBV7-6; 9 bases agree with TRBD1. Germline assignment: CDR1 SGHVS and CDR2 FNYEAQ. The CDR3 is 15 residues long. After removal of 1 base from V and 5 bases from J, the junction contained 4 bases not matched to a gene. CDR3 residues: CASSLGTGEIDTQYF. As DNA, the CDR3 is TGTGCCAGCAGCTTAGGGACAGGGGAGATAGATACGCAGTATTTT. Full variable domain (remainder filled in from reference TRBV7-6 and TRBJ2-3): GAGVSQSPRYKVTKRGQDVALRCDPISGHVSLYWYRQALGQGPEFLTYFNYEAQQDKSGLPNDRFSAERPEGSISTLTIQRTEQRDSAMYRCASSLGTGEIDTQYFGPGTRLTVL.

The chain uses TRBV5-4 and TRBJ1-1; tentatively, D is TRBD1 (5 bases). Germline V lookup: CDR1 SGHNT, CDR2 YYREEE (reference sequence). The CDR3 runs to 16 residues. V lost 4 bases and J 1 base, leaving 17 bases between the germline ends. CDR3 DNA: TGTGCCAGCAGCCTCCCTCGCGGAGGGACGAACACTGAAGCTTTCTTT. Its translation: CASSLPRGGTNTEAFF.

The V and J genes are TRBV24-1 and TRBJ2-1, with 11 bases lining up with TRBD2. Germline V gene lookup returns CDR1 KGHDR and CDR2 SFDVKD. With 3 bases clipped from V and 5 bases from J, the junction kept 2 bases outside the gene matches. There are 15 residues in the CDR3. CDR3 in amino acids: CATSDPTSGDNEQFF. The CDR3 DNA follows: TGTGCCACCAGTGATCCGACTAGCGGGGACAATGAGCAGTTCTTC.

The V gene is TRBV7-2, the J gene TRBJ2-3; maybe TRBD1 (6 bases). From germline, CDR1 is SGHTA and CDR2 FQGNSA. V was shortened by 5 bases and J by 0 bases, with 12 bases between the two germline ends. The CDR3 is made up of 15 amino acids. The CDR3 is CASSPQGYSTDTQYF. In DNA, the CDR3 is TGTGCCAGCAGCCCACAGGGATACAGCACAGATACGCAGTATTTT.

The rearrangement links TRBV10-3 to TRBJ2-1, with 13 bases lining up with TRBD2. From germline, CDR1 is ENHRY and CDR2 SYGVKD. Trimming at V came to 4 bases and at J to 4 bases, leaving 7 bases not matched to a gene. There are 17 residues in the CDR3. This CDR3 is CAISGGLAGEDYNEQFF. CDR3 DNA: TGTGCCATCAGTGGAGGACTAGCGGGAGAGGATTACAATGAGCAGTTCTTC.

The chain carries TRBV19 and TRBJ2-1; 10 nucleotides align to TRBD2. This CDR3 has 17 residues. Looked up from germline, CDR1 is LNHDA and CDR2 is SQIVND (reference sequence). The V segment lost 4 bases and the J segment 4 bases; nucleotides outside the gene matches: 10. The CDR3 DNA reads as TGTGCCAGTAGTAAGCGTCTAGCGGGGGACTTTTACAATGAGCAGTTCTTC. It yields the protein CASSKRLAGDFYNEQFF.

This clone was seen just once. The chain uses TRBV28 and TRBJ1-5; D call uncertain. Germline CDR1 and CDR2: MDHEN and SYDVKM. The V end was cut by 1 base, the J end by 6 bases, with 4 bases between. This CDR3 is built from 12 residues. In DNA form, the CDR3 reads TGTGCCAGCAGTTTATCGGGTCAGCCCCAGCATTTT. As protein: CASSLSGQPQHF.

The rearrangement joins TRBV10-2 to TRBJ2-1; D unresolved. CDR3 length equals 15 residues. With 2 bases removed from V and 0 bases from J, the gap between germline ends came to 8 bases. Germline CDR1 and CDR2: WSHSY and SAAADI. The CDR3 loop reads CASSEDRSSYNEQFF. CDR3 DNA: TGCGCCAGCAGTGAGGATCGCAGCTCCTACAATGAGCAGTTCTTC.

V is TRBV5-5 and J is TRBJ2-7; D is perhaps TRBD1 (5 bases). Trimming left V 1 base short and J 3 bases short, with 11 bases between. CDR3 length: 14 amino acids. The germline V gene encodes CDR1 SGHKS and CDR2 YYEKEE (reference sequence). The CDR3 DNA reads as TGTGCCAGCAGCTTGTCCCGACAGATCTACGAGCAGTACGTC. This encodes CASSLSRQIYEQYV.

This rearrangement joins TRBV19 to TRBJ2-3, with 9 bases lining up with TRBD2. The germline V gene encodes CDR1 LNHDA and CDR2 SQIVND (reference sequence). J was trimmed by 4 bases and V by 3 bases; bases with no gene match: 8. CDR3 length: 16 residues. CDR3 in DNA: TGTGCCAGTAGTATTGGAGGCCTAGCGGGATCAGATACGCAGTATTTT. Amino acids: CASSIGGLAGSDTQYF.

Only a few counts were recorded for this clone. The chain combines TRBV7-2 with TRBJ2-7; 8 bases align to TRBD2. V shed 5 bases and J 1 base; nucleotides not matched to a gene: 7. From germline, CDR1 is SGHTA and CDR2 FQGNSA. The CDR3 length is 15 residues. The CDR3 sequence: CASSDSTSASYEQYF. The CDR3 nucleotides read TGTGCCAGCAGCGACTCGACTAGCGCGTCCTACGAGCAGTACTTC.

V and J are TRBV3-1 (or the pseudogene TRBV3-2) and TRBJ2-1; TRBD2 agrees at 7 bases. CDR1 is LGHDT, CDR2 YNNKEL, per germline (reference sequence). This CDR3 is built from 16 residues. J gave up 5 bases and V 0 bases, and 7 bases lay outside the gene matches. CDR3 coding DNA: TGTGCCAGCAGCCAAGAACCCCTAGCGGCGAACAATGAGCAGTTCTTC. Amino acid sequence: CASSQEPLAANNEQFF.

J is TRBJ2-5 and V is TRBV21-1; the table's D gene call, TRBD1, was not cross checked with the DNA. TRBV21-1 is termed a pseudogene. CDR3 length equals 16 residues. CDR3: CASSKDFNRTGETQYF. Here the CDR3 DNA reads TGTGCCAGCAGCAAAGACTTTAATCGGACAGGGGAGACCCAGTACTTC.

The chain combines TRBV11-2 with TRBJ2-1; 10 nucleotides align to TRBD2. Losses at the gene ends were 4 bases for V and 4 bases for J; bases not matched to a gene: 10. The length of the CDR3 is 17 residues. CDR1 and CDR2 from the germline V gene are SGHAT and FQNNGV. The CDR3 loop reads CASSSGRGTSVYNEQFF. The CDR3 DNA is TGTGCCAGCAGCTCAGGGCGGGGGACTAGCGTATACAATGAGCAGTTCTTC.

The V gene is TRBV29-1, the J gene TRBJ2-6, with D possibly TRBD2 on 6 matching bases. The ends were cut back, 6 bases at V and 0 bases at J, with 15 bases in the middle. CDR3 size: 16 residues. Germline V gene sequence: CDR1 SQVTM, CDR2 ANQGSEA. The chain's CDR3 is CSVRGTPSSGANVLTF. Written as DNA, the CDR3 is TGCAGCGTCCGCGGGACGCCCAGCTCTGGGGCCAACGTCCTGACTTTC.

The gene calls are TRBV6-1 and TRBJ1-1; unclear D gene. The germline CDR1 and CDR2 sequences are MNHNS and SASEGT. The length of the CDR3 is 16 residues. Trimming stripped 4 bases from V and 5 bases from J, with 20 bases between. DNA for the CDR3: TGTGCCAGCAGTGTCCCCCGACATGTCCGGGGTACTGAAGCTTTCTTT. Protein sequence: CASSVPRHVRGTEAFF.